This T cell receptor beta chain was sequenced in a study of T cell repertoires in cytomegalovirus infection. Study summary: An indication of both CMV infection and matching HLA type came from public TCR beta signatures. Whole-study results and caveats: Dominating the ex vivo response were HLA-C-restricted CMV-specific TCR beta clonotypes. Pooled public TCR beta family frequency picked out CMV carriers with the relevant HLA.

Ten or more counts support this clonotype. What it binds is not known. TCRdb ran MiXCR on the reads and lists one entry per CDR3 protein. The top ten hold roughly 15% of the sample, which has some 250,000 distinct CDR3 sequences, around 9% seen once. Material: PBMCs. The TCR sequence derives from a human donor in good health (CMV status not recorded). Some clones in this sample may be carry-over from other donors' samples.

CDR3 residues: CASSLGSGRMNSPLHF. The CDR3 coding sequence is TGTGCCAGCAGCTTAGGGTCGGGACGGATGAATTCACCCCTCCACTTT. The gene calls are TRBV7-6 and TRBJ1-6; maybe TRBD1 (5 bases). V was shortened by 1 base and J by 7 bases, with 14 bases between the two germline ends. CDR3 length equals 16 residues. Germline assignment: CDR1 SGHVS and CDR2 FNYEAQ.